There are many counts of the clone carrying this TCR beta chain. Trimming took off 0 bases at V and 10 bases at J, with 9 bases between the two ends. This CDR3 has 12 residues. Germline CDR1 and CDR2: MNHEY and SVGAGI. This record belongs to a study of read filtering for tumor transcriptome and immune sequencing. Molecular barcoded adaptors covering alpha/delta and beta/gamma chains were used on about 390 ng RNA. TCRdb redid the calling of the reads with MiXCR, one entry per CDR3 protein. The sample yields some 39,000 distinct CDR3 sequences, 14% seen once. The sequenced sample consisted of a population of CD138-negative cells sorted from bone marrow. The chain has TRBV6-5 and TRBJ1-1, with D possibly being TRBD1 (6 bases). This receptor was taken from a donor over 35 with multiple myeloma. The CDR3 region has the DNA TGTGCCAGCAGTTACTCGACAGGAGGAGCTTTCTTT. Its translation: CASSYSTGGAFF.